These 18 T cell receptor beta chains were all obtained from the same sample, sequenced in a study of radiotherapy plus CTLA-4 blockade in lung cancer. Measured with immunoSEQ multiplex PCR; TCRdb has only the in-frame clones, and not every one. Found here are roughly 62,000 clones, roughly three quarters of them singletons; the top ten hold 2.9%. The sequencing here drew on peripheral blood, taken from a patient treated with radiotherapy plus ipilimumab. These TCRs come from a human donor with non-small cell lung cancer who had a complete response to radiotherapy plus ipilimumab.

The gene calls are TRBV19 and TRBJ1-2; TRBD1 agrees at 11 bases. The CDR3 sequence is 16 residues long. CDR1 and CDR2 (germline): LNHDA, SQIVND (reference sequence). J gave up 4 bases and V 4 bases, and 8 bases lay outside the gene matches. CDR3 sequence (DNA): TGTGCCAGTAGTAAGACGTGGACAGGGGGCGGCTATGGCTACACCTTC. Translating gives CASSKTWTGGGYGYTF.

This clone was observed once. The chain employs TRBV7-2 and TRBJ1-2, with D unresolved. Germline CDR1 SGHTA, CDR2 FQGNSA. V was shortened by 2 bases and J by 3 bases, with 13 bases between the two germline ends. This CDR3 comprises 15 residues. The CDR3 here is CASSLSFSSHYGYTF. The CDR3 DNA follows: TGTGCCAGCAGCTTAAGTTTCTCGAGTCACTATGGCTACACCTTC.

This rearrangement joins TRBV9 to TRBJ2-3, with a weak D call TRBD2 (5 bases). This CDR3 has 14 residues. The V and J ends lost 0 bases and 6 bases respectively, with 11 bases between them. The V gene's germline CDR1 is SGDLS and CDR2 YYNGEE. The CDR3 loop is CASSVVETGDTQYF. The CDR3 region has the DNA TGTGCCAGCAGCGTAGTAGAAACGGGGGATACGCAGTATTTT.

The chain is built from TRBV5-8 and TRBJ1-5; a weak D match, TRBD1 (6 bases). The CDR3 contains 14 residues. The V gene's germline CDR1 is SGHTS and CDR2 YDEGEE. V lost 4 bases, J lost 2 bases, and 10 bases lay in between. The CDR3 here is CASSRGRGNQPQHF. Written as DNA, the CDR3 is TGTGCCAGCAGCAGGGGGAGGGGCAATCAGCCCCAGCATTTT.

The chain uses TRBV7-9 and TRBJ1-1, with D hard to call. The germline V gene has CDR1 SEHNR and CDR2 FQNEAQ (reference sequence). V was shortened by 5 bases and J by 2 bases, with 12 bases between the two germline ends. The CDR3 covers 14 residues. In DNA form, the CDR3 reads TGTGCCAGCAGCCTTGATACAGTAAACACTGAAGCTTTCTTT. It encodes CASSLDTVNTEAFF. Full variable domain (remainder filled in from reference TRBV7-9 and TRBJ1-1): DTGVSQNPRHKITKRGQNVTFRCDPISEHNRLYWYRQTLGQGPEFLTYFQNEAQLEKSRLLSDRFSAERPKGSFSTLEIQRTEQGDSAMYLCASSLDTVNTEAFFGQGTRLTVV.

This clone appeared a single time. The chain couples TRBV7-9 to TRBJ1-4; TRBD1 agrees at 8 bases. The V and J ends lost 5 bases and 8 bases, in that order; junction bases with no gene match: 10. Germline loops: CDR1 SEHNR, CDR2 FQNEAQ (reference sequence). This CDR3 is built from 15 residues. This CDR3 reads CASSATGGRYEKLFF. The CDR3 region has the DNA TGTGCCAGCAGCGCAACAGGGGGTCGATACGAAAAACTGTTTTTT. The whole variable domain, filled in from reference TRBV7-9 and TRBJ1-4, reads DTGVSQNPRHKITKRGQNVTFRCDPISEHNRLYWYRQTLGQGPEFLTYFQNEAQLEKSRLLSDRFSAERPKGSFSTLEIQRTEQGDSAMYLCASSATGGRYEKLFFGSGTQLSVL.

V gene TRBV5-1 combines with J gene TRBJ1-1, with D uncertain. Germline V lookup: CDR1 SGHRS, CDR2 YFSETQ. V lost 3 bases, J lost 1 base, and 10 bases lay in between. This CDR3 spans 14 amino acids. In DNA form, the CDR3 reads TGCGCCAGCAGCTGGGTGGGGAGGAACACTGAAGCTTTCTTT. It specifies CASSWVGRNTEAFF.

This clone turned up a few times. Mismatch with germline at one junction end may stem from a read error. The rearrangement uses TRBV5-4 and TRBJ1-5; the D gene is possibly TRBD1 (6 bases). The CDR3 runs 14 residues. Germline lookup yields CDR1 SGHNT and CDR2 YYREEE (reference sequence). As DNA, the CDR3 is TGCGCCAGCAGCCTGGGACACCTAAATCAGCCCCAGCATTTT. As protein: CASSLGHLNQPQHF.

The V gene is TRBV18, the J gene TRBJ1-5; no clear D. This CDR3 has 14 residues. Deletions cut 5 bases from V and 1 base from J, with 9 bases between. CDR1 and CDR2 (germline): KGHSH, LQKENI. The CDR3 DNA sequence: TGTGCCAGCTCATCCGGGAGAAGCAATCAGCCCCAGCATTTT. Amino acids: CASSSGRSNQPQHF.

This chain links TRBV27 with TRBJ1-2; 7 bases are a match to TRBD1. V lost 5 bases to trimming and J lost 1 base; unmatched junction nucleotides: 22. Germline loops: CDR1 MNHEY, CDR2 SMNVEV (reference sequence). This CDR3 has 20 residues. CDR3 nucleotides: TGTGCCAGCAGTCACCACCACAGGGGAACCGGAAAGGTCCTTAACTATGGCTACACCTTC. This codes for CASSHHHRGTGKVLNYGYTF.

V usage is TRBV12-5 and J usage is TRBJ2-5; 11 nucleotides agree with TRBD2. V lost 6 bases, J lost 4 bases, and 4 bases stayed unmatched. From germline, CDR1 is LGHNT and CDR2 FRNRAP. CDR3 size: 14 residues. The chain's CDR3 is CASGPGLAGETQYF. The DNA for the CDR3 is TGTGCTAGTGGCCCCGGACTAGCGGGAGAGACCCAGTACTTC. The entire variable domain, with the rest obtained from reference TRBV12-5 and TRBJ2-5, is as follows: DARVTQTPRHKVTEMGQEVTMRCQPILGHNTVFWYRQTMMQGLELLAYFRNRAPLDDSGMPKDRFSAEMPDATLATLKIQPSEPRDSAVYFCASGPGLAGETQYFGPGTRLLVL.

The chain combines TRBV18 with TRBJ1-2, with 8 bases identical to TRBD1. The V gene end was trimmed by 3 bases and the J gene end by 8 bases; junction bases not matched to a gene: 8. The CDR3 has 14 residues. The germline CDR1 and CDR2 sequences are KGHSH and LQKENI. CDR3 in amino acids: CASSPAGQGRGYTF. The CDR3 DNA reads TGTGCCAGCTCACCGGCCGGACAGGGTAGAGGCTACACCTTC.

The chain employs TRBV5-6 and TRBJ2-7, with a possible D match to TRBD1 (6 bases). This CDR3 region has 15 residues. Between the trimmed V and J ends, which lost 2 bases and 4 bases, there was a span of 16 bases. Germline V gene sequence: CDR1 SGHDT, CDR2 YYEEEE. In DNA form, the CDR3 reads TGTGCCAGCAGCTTCGGACAGCGAATCTTTTACGAGCAGTACTTC. Its translation: CASSFGQRIFYEQYF.

This sequence joins TRBV7-3 and TRBJ2-7, with TRBD2 as a possible D gene (5 bases). The CDR3 spans 13 residues. Germline V gene data show CDR1 as SGHTA and CDR2 as FQGTGA. The V end lost 1 base, the J end lost 6 bases, and 10 bases lay between the germline ends. The CDR3 nucleotides read TGTGCCAGCAGCTTAAAGGACTCATCCGAGCAGTACTTC. It yields the protein CASSLKDSSEQYF.

The chain is built from TRBV29-1 and TRBJ2-7; TRBD1 matches 7 bases. V was clipped by 6 bases and J by 3 bases; unmatched bases: 8. Germline loops: CDR1 SQVTM, CDR2 ANQGSEA. The CDR3 runs to 13 residues. The CDR3, as DNA: TGCAGCGTAGTGGGACAGCCCCACTACGAGCAGTACTTC. Protein product: CSVVGQPHYEQYF.

The V gene is TRBV28, the J gene TRBJ1-5, with D maybe TRBD1 (6 bases). With 4 bases removed from V and 1 base from J, the gap between germline ends came to 17 bases. Germline CDR1 is MDHEN and CDR2 is SYDVKM. This CDR3 is 17 amino acids long. CDR3 protein: CASSSRHRALSNQPQHF. Here the CDR3 DNA reads TGTGCCAGCAGTTCGCGGCACAGGGCTTTGAGCAATCAGCCCCAGCATTTT.

The V and J genes are TRBV9 and TRBJ2-7; a weak D match, TRBD2 (6 bases). V gave up 3 bases and J gave up 3 bases, with 16 bases separating them. From germline, CDR1 is SGDLS and CDR2 YYNGEE. This CDR3 spans 15 amino acids. The CDR3 DNA reads as TGTGCCAGCAGCGGGGGGGTGGTGGGCAACTACGAGCAGTACTTC. Its protein product is CASSGGVVGNYEQYF.

This clone appeared once. The genes are TRBV4-1 and TRBJ1-2; TRBD1 matches 9 bases. In germline, CDR1 is MGHRA, CDR2 YSYEKL. The CDR3 spans 15 residues. J gave up 3 bases and V 3 bases, and 5 bases lay outside the gene matches. The CDR3 region is CASSHRDREDYGYTF. DNA of the CDR3: TGCGCCAGCAGCCACCGGGACAGGGAAGACTATGGCTACACCTTC.